This T cell receptor (beta chain) was identified during a study of T cell responses to AZD1222 COVID-19 vaccine. The repertoire was sequenced with immunoSEQ multiplex PCR; TCRdb's copy has only in-frame clones and lacks some. Among some 200,000 clones listed, 93% were seen once. Germline V gene sequence: CDR1 SNHLY, CDR2 FYNNEI. V lost 6 bases to trimming and J lost 6 bases, with 8 bases between them. The CDR3 has 11 residues. This clone was recorded only once. The antigen is unknown. Study results and caveats: Seropositive status at baseline applied to only a handful of AZD1222 recipients. Mapped onto spike, vaccine-associated CD4 TCRs spanned it and were dominant at 160-218 and 743-854.

Source: peripheral blood, taken 28 days after the second AZD1222 dose. V usage is TRBV2 and J usage is TRBJ1-1; D not certain. The source of this sequence is an adult who received the AZD1222 COVID-19 vaccine. CDR3: CASRTRPEAFF. The CDR3 DNA reads as TGTGCCAGCAGGACAAGACCTGAAGCTTTCTTT.